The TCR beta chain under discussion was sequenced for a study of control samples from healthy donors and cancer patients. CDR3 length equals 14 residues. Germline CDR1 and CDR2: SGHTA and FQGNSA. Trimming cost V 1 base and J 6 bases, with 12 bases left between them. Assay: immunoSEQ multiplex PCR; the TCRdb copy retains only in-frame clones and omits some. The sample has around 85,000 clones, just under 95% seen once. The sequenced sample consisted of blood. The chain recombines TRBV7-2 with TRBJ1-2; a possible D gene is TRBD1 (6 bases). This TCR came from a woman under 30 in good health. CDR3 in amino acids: CASSLEGGGDGYTF. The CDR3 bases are TGTGCCAGCAGCTTAGAGGGGGGCGGGGATGGCTACACCTTC.